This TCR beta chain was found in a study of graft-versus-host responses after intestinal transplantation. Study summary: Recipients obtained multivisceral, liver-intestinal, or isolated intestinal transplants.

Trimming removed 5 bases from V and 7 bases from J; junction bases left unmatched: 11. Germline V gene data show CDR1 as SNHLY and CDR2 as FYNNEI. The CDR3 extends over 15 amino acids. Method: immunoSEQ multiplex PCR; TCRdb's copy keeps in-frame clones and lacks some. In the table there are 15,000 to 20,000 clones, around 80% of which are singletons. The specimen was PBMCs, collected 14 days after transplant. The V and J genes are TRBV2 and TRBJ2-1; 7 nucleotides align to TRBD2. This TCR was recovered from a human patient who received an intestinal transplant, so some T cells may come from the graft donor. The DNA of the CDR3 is TGTGCCAGCAGTCGTTCCGGGACTACTACTAATGAGCAGTTCTTC. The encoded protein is CASSRSGTTTNEQFF.